The rows below give T cell receptor beta chains drawn from one sample of a study of CD8+CD57+ T cells in acquired aplastic anemia. TCRdb re-called the reads through MiXCR, storing one row per CDR3 protein. Counted here are around 200,000 distinct CDR3 sequences, roughly 45% occurring once; the ten biggest clones make up just under 20%. Sequenced material: sorted CD4+, CD8+, or CD8+CD57+ T cells (not recorded which) from PBMCs. These receptors were taken from a human donor with aplastic anemia. CDR3s include the opening cysteine and the closing phenylalanine or tryptophan. D genes are given only for firm matches. Only part of the rows carry a size: once, few, many, or a class if the clone is expanded.

j_call	cdr3_length	d_call	v_call	clone_size	cdr3_aa	cdr3_nt
TRBJ1-2	13	TRBD1	TRBV7-3	.	CASSDEQGAGYTF	TGTGCCAGCAGCGATGAACAGGGGGCCGGCTACACCTTC
TRBJ2-5	14	.	TRBV10-1	many	CASSAGPGRETQYF	TGCGCCAGCAGCGCCGGCCCAGGGCGAGAGACCCAGTACTTC
TRBJ1-2	15	.	TRBV20-1	many	CSARIPSTGDYGYTF	TGCAGTGCTAGAATCCCATCCACTGGTGACTATGGCTACACCTTC
TRBJ1-2	15	.	TRBV12-3/TRBV12-4	many	CASSQHGSGSYGYTF	TGTGCCAGCAGTCAACACGGGTCCGGATCCTATGGCTACACCTTC
TRBJ2-7	13	TRBD2	TRBV7-9	.	CASKRGGAYEQYF	TGTGCCAGCAAGCGCGGGGGGGCCTACGAGCAGTACTTC
TRBJ2-2	13	.	TRBV5-1	many	CASSWGLTGELFF	TGCGCCAGCAGCTGGGGCTTAACCGGGGAGCTGTTTTTT
TRBJ2-1	13	.	TRBV10-2	.	CASRTRPYNGQFF	TGCGCCAGCAGGACGCGCCCCTACAATGGGCAGTTCTTC
TRBJ1-2	14	.	TRBV15	.	CATSVGLGGYGYTF	TGTGCCACCAGCGTCGGGCTGGGAGGCTATGGCTACACCTTC
TRBJ1-4	15	.	TRBV9	.	CASSIRHPTNEKLFF	TGTGCCAGCAGCATACGACATCCAACTAATGAAAAACTGTTTTTT
TRBJ2-5	14	TRBD2	TRBV27	.	CASSLGTSGGTQYF	TGTGCCAGCAGTTTGGGGACTAGCGGAGGCACCCAGTACTTC
TRBJ1-2	14	.	TRBV20-1	.	CSARAGVTNYGYTF	TGCAGTGCTAGAGCAGGGGTCACTAACTATGGCTACACCTTC
TRBJ2-3	15	TRBD2	TRBV5-1	.	CASSFSGVSTDTQYF	TGTGCCAGCAGCTTCAGCGGGGTAAGCACAGATACGCAGTATTTT
TRBJ1-2	13	.	TRBV12-5	once	CASSLPSIAGYTF	TGTGCCAGCAGTTTACCCTCTATTGCTGGCTACACCTTC
TRBJ2-7	14	.	TRBV12-2	.	CASRFVTGGYEQYF	TGTGCAAGTCGCTTCGTCACAGGGGGCTACGAGCAGTACTTC
TRBJ2-7	14	.	TRBV5-8	many	CASSELTGPYEQYF	TGTGCCAGCAGCGAACTGACAGGTCCCTACGAGCAGTACTTC
TRBJ2-1	14	TRBD2	TRBV11-2	many	CASSFGGAYGEQFF	TGTGCCAGCAGCTTCGGGGGGGCCTACGGGGAGCAGTTCTTC
TRBJ2-3	13	.	TRBV7-6	.	CASSPLSTDTQYF	TGTGCTAGCAGCCCCCTCAGCACAGATACGCAGTATTTT
TRBJ2-7	19	TRBD1	TRBV7-8	once	CASSLAPTGGKQRYYEQYF	TGTGCCAGCAGCTTAGCGCCGACAGGGGGCAAACAGCGGTACTACGAGCAGTACTTC
TRBJ1-2	16	TRBD1	TRBV15	.	CATSSGDRGPDYGYTF	TGTGCCACCAGCAGTGGTGACAGGGGGCCGGACTATGGCTACACCTTC
TRBJ1-2	12	.	TRBV7-9	.	CASSFGQGGYTF	TGTGCCAGCAGCTTTGGGCAGGGAGGCTACACCTTC
TRBJ1-5	14	.	TRBV29-1	.	CSATLGVSNQPQHF	TGCAGCGCTACTTTGGGGGTCAGCAATCAGCCCCAGCATTTT
TRBJ1-1	12	.	TRBV12-3/TRBV12-4	.	CASSYSDIQAFF	TGTGCCAGCAGTTATTCTGATATTCAAGCTTTCTTT
TRBJ1-5	12	.	TRBV6-6	many	CASSGQNQPQHF	TGTGCCAGCAGTGGGCAAAATCAGCCCCAGCATTTT
TRBJ2-1	19	TRBD2	TRBV5-1	.	CASSTGAPTGAGGYNEQFF	TGCGCCAGCAGCACTGGGGCCCCCACCGGGGCGGGGGGCTACAATGAGCAGTTCTTC
TRBJ1-5	15	.	TRBV19	many	CASSTSRGRNQPQHF	TGTGCCAGTAGCACAAGCAGGGGTCGCAATCAGCCCCAGCATTTT
TRBJ1-1	16	TRBD1	TRBV28	.	CASSPVQGWVSTEAFF	TGTGCCAGCAGCCCTGTACAGGGGTGGGTGAGCACTGAAGCTTTCTTT
TRBJ2-7	15	TRBD2	TRBV5-1	.	CACSQELAGGREQYF	TGTGCCTGCAGCCAAGAACTAGCGGGGGGGCGAGAGCAGTACTTC
TRBJ1-2	16	TRBD1	TRBV10-3	.	CAIATGGGDPSSGYTF	TGTGCCATCGCGACAGGGGGTGGAGACCCTAGTAGTGGCTACACCTTC
TRBJ2-5	15	TRBD1	TRBV29-1	.	CSVARDRGEQETQYF	TGCAGCGTAGCAAGGGACAGGGGCGAACAAGAGACCCAGTACTTC
TRBJ2-7	12	.	TRBV7-9	.	CASGFKVDEQYF	TGTGCCAGCGGCTTCAAGGTTGACGAGCAGTACTTC
TRBJ1-1	13	.	TRBV9	.	CASSVVTLGVAFF	TGTGCCAGCAGCGTAGTTACTCTAGGTGTAGCTTTCTTT
TRBJ2-7	14	.	TRBV20-1	.	CSASGLNGAYEQYF	TGCAGTGCTAGTGGCCTCAACGGGGCCTACGAGCAGTACTTC